Listed here is a single TCR beta chain. Germline lookup yields CDR1 LNHNV and CDR2 YYDKDF (reference sequence). V was pared by 6 bases and J by 1 base, with 6 bases between. This CDR3 contains 13 residues. This sample was included in a study of identical twins. Among all donors, each was a healthy Caucasian. Each CDR3 protein is one row after TCRdb ran MiXCR on the 5' RACE reads. The sample carries hundreds of thousands of distinct CDR3 sequences, roughly 20% recorded once. A further study also used this sample, focusing on T cells expressing NK-cell markers. That source adds: These clonotypes, the leaders elsewhere, also led the CD3+CD56-NKG2C+ fraction in several donors.

The sample consisted of PBMCs. The TCR sequence derives from a woman under 30 in good health. The V and J genes are TRBV15 and TRBJ2-2; D possibly corresponds to TRBD1 (5 bases). The CDR3 bases are TGTGCCACCAGGACAGAGAACACCGGGGAGCTGTTTTTT. This gives the protein CATRTENTGELFF.